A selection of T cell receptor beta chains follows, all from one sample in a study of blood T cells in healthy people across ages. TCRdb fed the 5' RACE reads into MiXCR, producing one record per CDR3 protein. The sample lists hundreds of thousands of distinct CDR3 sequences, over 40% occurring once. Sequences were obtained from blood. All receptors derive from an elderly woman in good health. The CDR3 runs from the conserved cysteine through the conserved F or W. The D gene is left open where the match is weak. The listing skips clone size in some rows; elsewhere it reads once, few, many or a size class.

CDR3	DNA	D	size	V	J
CSANLYNEQFF	TGCAGTGCTAACCTATACAATGAGCAGTTCTTC	NA	NA	TRBV20-1	TRBJ2-1
CASSQPPWDRGNEKLFF	TGCGCCAGCAGCCAACCTCCCTGGGACAGGGGGAATGAAAAACTGTTTTTT	TRBD1	NA	TRBV4-1	TRBJ1-4
CSVQRTSGGVDTQYF	TGCAGCGTTCAGAGGACTAGCGGGGGGGTCGATACGCAGTATTTT	TRBD2	NA	TRBV29-1	TRBJ2-3
CVISESVAGGTDTQYF	TGTGTCATCAGTGAGTCGGTAGCGGGGGGCACAGATACGCAGTATTTT	TRBD2	NA	TRBV10-3	TRBJ2-3
CASSLESGRDTQYF	TGCGCCAGCAGCTTGGAGTCAGGGAGAGATACGCAGTATTTT	NA	NA	TRBV5-1	TRBJ2-3
CASRVAGSTDTQYF	TGCGCCAGCAGGGTTGCGGGGAGCACAGATACGCAGTATTTT	NA	many	TRBV5-1	TRBJ2-3
CASSGVQGKGQPQHF	TGTGCCAGCAGCGGAGTACAGGGGAAAGGGCAGCCCCAGCATTTT	TRBD1	NA	TRBV11-2	TRBJ1-5
CASSLVGDGGYTF	TGTGCCAGCAGCTTGGTCGGGGATGGAGGCTACACCTTC	NA	NA	TRBV7-3	TRBJ1-2
CASSQGSACRAFF	TGTGCCAGCAGTCAGGGCTCCGCGTGCCGGGCTTTCTTT	NA	few	TRBV6-5	TRBJ1-1
CASGASSYNSPLHF	TGTGCCAGCGGGGCGAGCTCCTATAATTCACCCCTCCACTTT	NA	once	TRBV12-3/TRBV12-4	TRBJ1-6
CASSPNRVGYTF	TGTGCCAGCAGTCCTAACAGGGTTGGCTACACCTTC	NA	few	TRBV12-3/TRBV12-4	TRBJ1-2
CASSLRTAYNEQYF	TGTGCCAGCAGTTTGAGGACGGCCTACAATGAGCAGTACTTC	NA	NA	TRBV12-3/TRBV12-4	TRBJ2-7
CSAPDTGGSPLHF	TGCAGTGCCCCGGACACCGGTGGTTCACCCCTCCACTTT	NA	few	TRBV20-1	TRBJ1-6
CAISPLPGTSGIYEQYF	TGTGCCATCAGCCCATTGCCCGGGACTAGCGGAATCTACGAGCAGTACTTC	TRBD2	NA	TRBV10-3	TRBJ2-7
CASSLANSNQPQHF	TGTGCCAGCAGCTTGGCCAATTCGAATCAGCCCCAGCATTTT	NA	NA	TRBV7-9	TRBJ1-5
CASSVDLYTGELFF	TGTGCCAGCAGCGTAGACTTATACACCGGGGAGCTGTTTTTT	NA	NA	TRBV7-2	TRBJ2-2
CASTLGRDSYEQYF	TGTGCCAGCACCTTAGGTCGGGACAGTTACGAGCAGTACTTC	TRBD1	NA	TRBV7-9	TRBJ2-7
CASSTGQGEYNEQFF	TGTGCCAGCAGCACCGGACAGGGGGAATACAATGAGCAGTTCTTC	TRBD1	NA	TRBV5-4	TRBJ2-1
CASRPQTGDGYTF	TGCGCCAGCAGACCCCAAACAGGGGACGGCTACACCTTC	TRBD1	many	TRBV4-1	TRBJ1-2
CASSPGLASSYEQYF	TGCGCCAGCAGCCCCGGACTAGCGAGCTCCTACGAGCAGTACTTC	TRBD2	NA	TRBV5-1	TRBJ2-7
CAISESGRETETQYF	TGTGCCATCAGTGAGTCCGGGAGGGAGACAGAGACCCAGTACTTC	TRBD2	NA	TRBV10-3	TRBJ2-5
CASSYSGIKEKLFF	TGTGCCAGCAGTTACTCAGGCATAAAGGAAAAACTGTTTTTT	NA	NA	TRBV6-5	TRBJ1-4
CASSQVEGEKLFF	TGTGCCAGCAGCCAAGTGGAAGGGGAAAAACTGTTTTTT	NA	NA	TRBV4-2	TRBJ1-4
CASGRQNSGNTIYF	TGTGCCAGCGGGCGACAGAACTCTGGAAACACCATATATTTT	NA	NA	TRBV6-5	TRBJ1-3
CASSLAQSGGYEQYF	TGTGCCAGCAGCTTAGCGCAATCAGGGGGTTACGAGCAGTACTTC	TRBD1	NA	TRBV7-2	TRBJ2-7
CASSVGRFSSSSYNEQFF	TGTGCCAGCAGCGTAGGTCGGTTTTCTTCGAGCTCCTACAATGAGCAGTTCTTC	NA	NA	TRBV9	TRBJ2-1
CASSLTLTGMGYEQYF	TGCGCCAGCAGCCTTACACTCACAGGGATGGGGTACGAGCAGTACTTC	NA	many	TRBV5-1	TRBJ2-7
CASRTDTYTDTQYF	TGTGCCAGCAGGACAGACACCTACACAGATACGCAGTATTTT	NA	NA	TRBV6-1	TRBJ2-3
CSASGTDFNNEQFF	TGCAGCGCATCCGGGACGGACTTTAACAATGAGCAGTTCTTC	NA	many	TRBV29-1	TRBJ2-1
CASSLRWQNIQYF	TGTGCCAGCAGCCTCCGCTGGCAAAACATTCAGTACTTC	NA	many	TRBV12-3/TRBV12-4	TRBJ2-4
CASSVDSGRYYNEQFF	TGTGCCAGCAGCGTAGATAGCGGGAGGTACTACAATGAGCAGTTCTTC	TRBD2	many	TRBV9	TRBJ2-1
CASSPRTGRNEQFF	TGCGCCAGCAGCCCCAGGACAGGGCGAAATGAGCAGTTCTTC	TRBD1	NA	TRBV5-1	TRBJ2-1
CASSEAQGKGYTF	TGTGCCAGCAGTGAAGCCCAGGGTAAGGGCTACACCTTC	NA	NA	TRBV6-1	TRBJ1-2
CASSQTTGFNEKLFF	TGTGCCAGCAGCCAAACGACAGGGTTTAATGAAAAACTGTTTTTT	TRBD1	once	TRBV7-9	TRBJ1-4
CASSVLGAQETQYF	TGCGCCAGCAGCGTCCTGGGAGCACAAGAGACCCAGTACTTC	NA	NA	TRBV5-1	TRBJ2-5
CSATALQRGVETQYF	TGCAGTGCTACAGCCCTCCAGCGGGGGGTAGAGACCCAGTACTTC	TRBD2	many	TRBV20-1	TRBJ2-5
CAIGGTAYNEQFF	TGTGCCATCGGTGGGACAGCCTACAATGAGCAGTTCTTC	TRBD1	NA	TRBV10-3	TRBJ2-1
CASPRPGQFPHEQYF	TGTGCCAGCCCTCGGCCCGGACAGTTTCCCCACGAGCAGTACTTC	NA	NA	TRBV9	TRBJ2-7
CASSTGQGGGNTIYF	TGTGCCAGCAGTACGGGACAGGGGGGAGGAAACACCATATATTTT	TRBD1	NA	TRBV28	TRBJ1-3
CASSESAGTWYQPQHF	TGTGCCAGCAGTGAATCGGCAGGGACGTGGTATCAGCCCCAGCATTTT	NA	NA	TRBV25-1	TRBJ1-5
CASSDGPWNEQFF	TGTGCCAGCAGTGACGGCCCCTGGAATGAGCAGTTCTTC	NA	many	TRBV6-6	TRBJ2-1
CASSGWGQGSYGYTF	TGTGCCAGCAGTGGCTGGGGACAGGGGAGTTATGGCTACACCTTC	TRBD1	NA	TRBV25-1	TRBJ1-2
CSAERLAGGNNEQFF	TGCAGTGCTGAGCGTCTAGCGGGAGGGAACAATGAGCAGTTCTTC	TRBD2	NA	TRBV20-1	TRBJ2-1
CSARGSNTEAFF	TGCAGTGCCCGGGGCTCAAACACTGAAGCTTTCTTT	NA	few	TRBV20-1	TRBJ1-1
CASSLRGDAYEQYF	TGCGCCAGCAGCTTGCGGGGGGACGCCTACGAGCAGTACTTC	TRBD2	NA	TRBV5-1	TRBJ2-7
CASSQALAGSAQYF	TGTGCCAGCAGCCAAGCGCTAGCGGGATCCGCGCAGTATTTT	TRBD2	many	TRBV3-1	TRBJ2-3
CASFGQELAKNIQYF	TGTGCCAGCTTCGGACAGGAACTAGCCAAAAACATTCAGTACTTC	TRBD1	few	TRBV18	TRBJ2-4
CSAPGGASNTQYF	TGCAGTGCTCCCGGGGGCGCATCAAATACGCAGTATTTT	NA	NA	TRBV20-1	TRBJ2-3
CASSWGLAGGGETQYF	TGTGCCAGCAGCTGGGGACTAGCGGGAGGTGGAGAGACCCAGTACTTC	TRBD2	NA	TRBV7-2	TRBJ2-5
CASSLVGYPGSDYEQYF	TGTGCCAGCAGTTTAGTTGGTTACCCCGGGTCCGACTACGAGCAGTACTTC	NA	many	TRBV28	TRBJ2-7
CASSGDMGGIQYF	TGCGCCAGCAGCGGTGACATGGGAGGCATTCAGTACTTC	NA	NA	TRBV5-1	TRBJ2-4
CASSLVYPGANTGELFF	TGTGCCAGCAGCTTAGTGTATCCGGGGGCGAACACCGGGGAGCTGTTTTTT	NA	few	TRBV7-8	TRBJ2-2
CSASAGQCSEAYEQYF	TGCAGTGCTTCAGCCGGACAGTGCTCCGAGGCCTACGAGCAGTACTTC	NA	few	TRBV20-1	TRBJ2-7
CASSRGAVSTDTQYF	TGTGCCAGCAGCAGGGGAGCAGTGAGCACAGATACGCAGTATTTT	NA	NA	TRBV5-6	TRBJ2-3
CATSRPSSYNEQFF	TGTGCCACCTCGAGGCCGAGCTCCTACAATGAGCAGTTCTTC	NA	once	TRBV15	TRBJ2-1